This T cell receptor beta chain was observed in a study of blood T cells in healthy people across ages. Next came a second PCR, run for roughly 7 to 12 cycles, which used a sample-barcoded 5' primer along with a J-beta primer mix. One entry per CDR3 protein, called by TCRdb with MiXCR from the 5' RACE reads. The sample records 1.5 million to 2 million distinct CDR3 sequences, around half being singletons. Trimming took 5 bases from V and 2 from J; bases not matched to a gene: 4. Germline lookup yields CDR1 DFQATT and CDR2 SNEGSKA (reference sequence). The CDR3 totals 13 residues. This TCR came from a woman aged 35 to 49 in good health. The source material was blood. The chain combines TRBV20-1 with TRBJ2-5, with 8 bases aligning to TRBD1. The CDR3 region is CSALHRGQETQYF. The CDR3 region has the DNA TGCAGTGCTCTACACAGGGGGCAAGAGACCCAGTACTTC.